The 11 T cell receptor beta chains in this list originate from one sample, sequenced in a study of T cells after yellow fever vaccination. TCRdb analysed the 5' RACE reads with MiXCR anew, one entry per CDR3 protein. The sample contains hundreds of thousands of distinct CDR3 sequences, 13% of which appear only once. This sample comprised PBMCs, obtained on the day of the yellow fever booster vaccination. These receptors all come from a man younger than 45 who received the YFV17D yellow fever vaccine.

This chain connects TRBV5-1 to TRBJ2-1; D not certain. The germline gives CDR1 SGHRS, CDR2 YFSETQ. This CDR3 has 14 amino acids. Trimming cost V 3 bases and J 6 bases, with 13 bases left between them. The CDR3, as DNA: TGCGCCAGCAGCTCCTCCGGAGCCTTCAATGAGCAGTTCTTC. Its protein product is CASSSSGAFNEQFF.

This clonotype was detected only a few times. The V gene is TRBV15, the J gene TRBJ2-3; D is unclear. CDR1 LNHNV and CDR2 YYDKDF come from the germline V gene (reference sequence). V was cut by 3 bases and J by 3 bases, with 13 bases left in between. The CDR3 is 15 amino acids. CDR3 residues: CATSSKRDGTDTQYF. Here the CDR3 DNA reads TGTGCCACCAGCAGTAAGCGAGACGGGACAGATACGCAGTATTTT. Together with reference TRBV15 and TRBJ2-3, the CDR3 gives the full variable domain: DAMVIQNPRYQVTQFGKPVTLSCSQTLNHNVMYWYQQKSSQAPKLLFHYYDKDFNNEADTPDNFQSRRPNTSFCFLDIRSPGLGDTAMYLCATSSKRDGTDTQYFGPGTRLTVL.

This clonotype was detected a few times. The chain has TRBV2 and TRBJ2-7, with a tentative D call TRBD1 (5 bases). CDR1 and CDR2 (germline): SNHLY, FYNNEI. Deletions cut 8 bases from V and 2 bases from J, with 13 bases between. This CDR3 contains 13 residues. CDR3: CASVPGLTYEQYF. The CDR3 nucleotides read TGTGCCAGCGTACCAGGGTTAACCTACGAGCAGTACTTC. Full variable domain (remainder filled in from reference TRBV2 and TRBJ2-7): EPEVTQTPSHQVTQMGQEVILRCVPISNHLYFYWYRQILGQKVEFLVSFYNNEISEKSEIFDDQFSVERPDGSNFTLKIRSTKLEDSAMYFCASVPGLTYEQYFGPGTRLTVT.

This clonotype appeared a few times. The rearrangement joins TRBV20-1 to TRBJ2-7, with no clear D. This CDR3 has 13 residues. V was clipped by 4 bases and J by 3 bases, with 13 bases between them. Per the germline V gene, CDR1 is DFQATT and CDR2 is SNEGSKA (reference sequence). Here the CDR3 reads CSATDTRNYEQYF. CDR3 DNA sequence: TGCAGTGCTACGGATACAAGGAACTACGAGCAGTACTTC.

The chain couples TRBV27 to TRBJ2-1; possibly TRBD1 for D (6 bases). V shed 8 bases and J shed 0 bases, with 14 bases lying between them. The CDR3 covers 15 residues. Germline values: CDR1 MNHEY, CDR2 SMNVEV (reference sequence). CDR3 region: CASSTQGSSYNEQFF. The CDR3 coding sequence is TGTGCCAGCTCCACCCAGGGGAGCTCCTACAATGAGCAGTTCTTC.

This clonotype was picked up a small number of times. The V and J genes are TRBV5-6 and TRBJ2-5; 7 nucleotides agree with TRBD2. Unmatched junction bases numbered 13, after V lost 4 bases and J lost 4 bases. Germline V CDR1 and CDR2: SGHDT, YYEEEE. The CDR3 is made up of 16 amino acids. DNA for the CDR3: TGTGCCAGCAGCGCGACTCCAACCTGGGAGGGAGAGACCCAGTACTTC. It yields the protein CASSATPTWEGETQYF.

This clonotype was seen more than once but under ten times. J is TRBJ2-7 and V is TRBV5-1; D is possibly TRBD1 (6 bases). V was cut by 0 bases and J by 5 bases, with 12 bases left in between. CDR1 and CDR2 (germline): SGHRS, YFSETQ. The CDR3 is 14 amino acids. In nucleotides, the CDR3 is TGCGCCAGCAGCTTGGTGGTACAGGGCCACGAGCAGTACTTC. This encodes CASSLVVQGHEQYF.

This clonotype was seen a few times. This chain uses TRBV5-1 with TRBJ2-5; no definite D call. There are 13 residues in the CDR3. The V and J ends lost 4 bases and 5 bases respectively, with 12 bases between them. CDR1 and CDR2 from the germline V gene are SGHRS and YFSETQ. This CDR3 is CASSPLPFETQYF. In DNA form, the CDR3 reads TGCGCCAGCAGCCCCCTCCCTTTCGAGACCCAGTACTTC. The whole variable domain, filled in from reference TRBV5-1 and TRBJ2-5, reads KAGVTQTPRYLIKTRGQQVTLSCSPISGHRSVSWYQQTPGQGLQFLFEYFSETQRNKGNFPGRFSGRQFSNSRSEMNVSTLELGDSALYLCASSPLPFETQYFGPGTRLLVL.

This clonotype was recorded a few times. V and J are TRBV7-2 and TRBJ2-5; D is unclear. This CDR3 region has 13 residues. Trimming removed 2 bases at V and 1 base at J, with 5 bases between. Germline-derived CDR1 and CDR2 are SGHTA and FQGNSA. CDR3 DNA sequence: TGTGCCAGCAGCTTAAACACCCAAGAGACCCAGTACTTC. Encoded protein: CASSLNTQETQYF.

The table lists this clonotype with a few counts. Here the CDR3 reads CASKEGGDTQYF. CDR3 in DNA: TGTGCCAGCAAAGAGGGGGGAGATACGCAGTATTTT. V is TRBV5-4 and J is TRBJ2-3; D tentatively reads TRBD1 or TRBD2 (6 bases each). CDR3 length: 12 residues. The germline CDR1 and CDR2 sequences are SGHNT and YYREEE (reference sequence). Trimming took 6 bases from V and 5 from J, leaving 10 bases between them.

This clonotype showed up just a few times. The chain is built from TRBV20-1 and TRBJ2-3; tentatively, D is TRBD2 (6 bases). CDR1 is DFQATT, CDR2 SNEGSKA, per germline (reference sequence). This CDR3 is built from 12 residues. V shed 6 bases and J shed 5 bases, with 12 bases lying between them. The CDR3: CSAIREKDTQYF. For the CDR3, the DNA is TGCAGTGCGATCCGGGAGAAAGATACGCAGTATTTT.